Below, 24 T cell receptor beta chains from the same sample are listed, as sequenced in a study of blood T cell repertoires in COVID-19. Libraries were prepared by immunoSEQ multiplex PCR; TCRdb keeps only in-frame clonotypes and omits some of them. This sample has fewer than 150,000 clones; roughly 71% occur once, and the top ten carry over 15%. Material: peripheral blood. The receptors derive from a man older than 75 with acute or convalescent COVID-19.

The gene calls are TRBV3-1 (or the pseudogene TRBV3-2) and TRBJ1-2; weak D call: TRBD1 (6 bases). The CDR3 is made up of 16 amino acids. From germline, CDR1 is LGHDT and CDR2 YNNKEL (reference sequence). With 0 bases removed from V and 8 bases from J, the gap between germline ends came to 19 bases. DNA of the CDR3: TGTGCCAGCAGCCAAGATGGAACAGGGTTTGGGGAGGGCTACACCTTC. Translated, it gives CASSQDGTGFGEGYTF.

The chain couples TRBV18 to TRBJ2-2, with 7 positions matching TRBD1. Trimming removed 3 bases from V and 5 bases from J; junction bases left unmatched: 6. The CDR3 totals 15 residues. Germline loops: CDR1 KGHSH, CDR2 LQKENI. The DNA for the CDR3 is TGTGCCAGCTCACCGGGACAGAAGCTAACCGGGGAGCTGTTTTTT. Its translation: CASSPGQKLTGELFF. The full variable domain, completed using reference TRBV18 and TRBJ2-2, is NAGVMQNPRHLVRRRGQEARLRCSPMKGHSHVYWYRQLPEEGLKFMVYLQKENIIDESGMPKERFSAEFPKEGPSILRIQQVVRGDSAAYFCASSPGQKLTGELFFGEGSRLTVL.

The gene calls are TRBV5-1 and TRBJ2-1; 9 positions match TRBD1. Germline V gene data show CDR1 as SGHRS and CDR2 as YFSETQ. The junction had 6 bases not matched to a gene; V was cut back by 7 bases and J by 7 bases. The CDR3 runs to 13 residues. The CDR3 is CASGTGSMNEQFF. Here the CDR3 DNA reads TGCGCCAGCGGGACAGGGTCCATGAATGAGCAGTTCTTC.

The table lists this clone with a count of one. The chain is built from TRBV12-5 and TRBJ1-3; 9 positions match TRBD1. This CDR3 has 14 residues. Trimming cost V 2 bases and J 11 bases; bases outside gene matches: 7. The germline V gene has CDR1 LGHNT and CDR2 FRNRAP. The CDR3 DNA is TGTGCTAGTGGTTTGTCGGGACAGGGTGGTGCCATATATTTT. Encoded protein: CASGLSGQGGAIYF.

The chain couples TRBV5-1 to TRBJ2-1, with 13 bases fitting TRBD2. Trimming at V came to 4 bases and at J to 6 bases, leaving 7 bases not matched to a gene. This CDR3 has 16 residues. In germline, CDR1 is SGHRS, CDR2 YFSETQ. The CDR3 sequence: CASSPLTSGGANEQFF. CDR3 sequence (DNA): TGCGCCAGCAGCCCCTTAACTAGCGGGGGGGCCAATGAGCAGTTCTTC.

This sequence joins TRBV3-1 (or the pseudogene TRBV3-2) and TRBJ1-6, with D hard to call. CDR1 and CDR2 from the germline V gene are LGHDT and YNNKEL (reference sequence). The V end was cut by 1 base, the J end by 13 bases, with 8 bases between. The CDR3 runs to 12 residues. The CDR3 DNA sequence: TGTGCCAGCAGCCAAGGGACTCAGCCCCTCCACTTT. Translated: CASSQGTQPLHF.

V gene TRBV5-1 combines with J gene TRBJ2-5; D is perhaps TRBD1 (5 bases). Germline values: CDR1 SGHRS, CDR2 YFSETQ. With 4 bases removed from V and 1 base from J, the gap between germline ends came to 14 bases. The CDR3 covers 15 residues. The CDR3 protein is CASSRQLTTQETQYF. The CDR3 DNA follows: TGCGCCAGCAGCCGACAGCTAACAACCCAAGAGACCCAGTACTTC.

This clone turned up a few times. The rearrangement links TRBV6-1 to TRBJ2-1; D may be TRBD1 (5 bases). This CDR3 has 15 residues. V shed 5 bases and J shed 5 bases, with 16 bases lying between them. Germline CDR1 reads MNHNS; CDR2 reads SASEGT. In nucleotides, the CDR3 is TGTGCCAGCAGTTCTCCTCCAACAGGAGACAATGAGCAGTTCTTC. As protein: CASSSPPTGDNEQFF.

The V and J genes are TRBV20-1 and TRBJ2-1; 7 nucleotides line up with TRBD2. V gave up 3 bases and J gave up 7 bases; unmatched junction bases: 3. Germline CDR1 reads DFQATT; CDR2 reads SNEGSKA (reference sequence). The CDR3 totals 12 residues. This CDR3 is CSASGGGNEQFF. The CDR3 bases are TGCAGTGCTAGTGGGGGGGGAAATGAGCAGTTCTTC.

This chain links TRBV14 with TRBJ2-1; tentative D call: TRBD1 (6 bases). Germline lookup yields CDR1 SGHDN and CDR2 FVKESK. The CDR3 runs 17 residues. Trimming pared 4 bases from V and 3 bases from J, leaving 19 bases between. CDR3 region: CASSRVGAGQSYNEQFF. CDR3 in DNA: TGTGCCAGCAGCCGAGTCGGAGCCGGACAGAGCTACAATGAGCAGTTCTTC.

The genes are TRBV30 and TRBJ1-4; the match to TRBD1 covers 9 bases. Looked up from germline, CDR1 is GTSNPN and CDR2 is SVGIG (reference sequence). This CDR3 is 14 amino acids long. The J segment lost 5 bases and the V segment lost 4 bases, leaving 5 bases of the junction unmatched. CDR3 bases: TGTGCCTGGAACCGGGACAGGGCAAATGAAAAACTGTTTTTT. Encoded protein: CAWNRDRANEKLFF.

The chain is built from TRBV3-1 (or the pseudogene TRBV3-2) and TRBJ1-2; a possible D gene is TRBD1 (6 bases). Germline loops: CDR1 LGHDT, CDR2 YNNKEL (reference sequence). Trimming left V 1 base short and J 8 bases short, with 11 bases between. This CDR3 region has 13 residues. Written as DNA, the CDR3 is TGTGCCAGCAGCCAAGTTCCAGGGGTCGGCTACACCTTC. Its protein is CASSQVPGVGYTF.

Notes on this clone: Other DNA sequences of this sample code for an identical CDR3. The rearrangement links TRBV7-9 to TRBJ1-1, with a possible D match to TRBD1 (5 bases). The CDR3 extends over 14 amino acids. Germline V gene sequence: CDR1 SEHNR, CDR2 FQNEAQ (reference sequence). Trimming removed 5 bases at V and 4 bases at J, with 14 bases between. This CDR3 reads CASSLDGGGTEAFF. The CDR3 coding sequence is TGTGCCAGCAGCCTGGACGGGGGAGGCACTGAAGCTTTCTTT.

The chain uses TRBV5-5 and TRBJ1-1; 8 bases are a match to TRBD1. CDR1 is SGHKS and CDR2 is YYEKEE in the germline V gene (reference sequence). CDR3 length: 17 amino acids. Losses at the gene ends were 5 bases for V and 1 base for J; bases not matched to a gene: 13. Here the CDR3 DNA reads TGTGCCAGCAGTCGCCAGGGGGCAACCTTACCGAACACTGAAGCTTTCTTT. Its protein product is CASSRQGATLPNTEAFF.

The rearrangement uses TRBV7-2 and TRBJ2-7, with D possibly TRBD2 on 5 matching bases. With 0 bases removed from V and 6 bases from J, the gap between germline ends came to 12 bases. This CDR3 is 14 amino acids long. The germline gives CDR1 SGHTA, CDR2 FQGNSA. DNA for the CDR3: TGTGCCAGCAGCTTAGCAGTGGTGGCGGGCGAGCAGTACTTC. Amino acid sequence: CASSLAVVAGEQYF.

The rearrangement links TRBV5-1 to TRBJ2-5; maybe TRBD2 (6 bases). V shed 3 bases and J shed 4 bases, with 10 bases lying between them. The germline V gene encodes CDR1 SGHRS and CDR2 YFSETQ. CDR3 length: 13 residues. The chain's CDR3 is CASSYRGGETQYF. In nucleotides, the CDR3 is TGCGCCAGCAGCTATAGGGGAGGAGAGACCCAGTACTTC. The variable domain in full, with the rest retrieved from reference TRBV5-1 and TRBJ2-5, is KAGVTQTPRYLIKTRGQQVTLSCSPISGHRSVSWYQQTPGQGLQFLFEYFSETQRNKGNFPGRFSGRQFSNSRSEMNVSTLELGDSALYLCASSYRGGETQYFGPGTRLLVL.

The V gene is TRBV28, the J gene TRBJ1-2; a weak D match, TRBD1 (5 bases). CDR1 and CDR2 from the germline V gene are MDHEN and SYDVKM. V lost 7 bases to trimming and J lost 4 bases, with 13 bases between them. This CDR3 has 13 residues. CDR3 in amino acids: CASTTPRVYGYTF. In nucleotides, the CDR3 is TGTGCCAGCACCACCCCCAGGGTCTATGGCTACACCTTC.

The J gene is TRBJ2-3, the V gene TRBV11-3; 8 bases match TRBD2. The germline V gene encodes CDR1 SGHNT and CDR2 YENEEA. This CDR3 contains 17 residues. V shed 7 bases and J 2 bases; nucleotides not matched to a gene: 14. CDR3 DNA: TGTGCCAGCACCTTTGAGGAGGGCGGGGGGCCCACAGATACGCAGTATTTT. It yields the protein CASTFEEGGGPTDTQYF.

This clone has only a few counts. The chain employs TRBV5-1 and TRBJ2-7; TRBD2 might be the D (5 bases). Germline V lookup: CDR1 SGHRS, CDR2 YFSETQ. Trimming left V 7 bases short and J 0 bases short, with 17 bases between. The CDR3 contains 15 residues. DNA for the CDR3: TGCGCCAGCTTCCCTGAGCCTGGGAGCTCCTACGAGCAGTACTTC. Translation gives CASFPEPGSSYEQYF.

CDR3 in DNA: TGCGCCAGCAGCCCGAGGCCCACAGGGGGTGTTTCCTACGAGCAGTACTTC. This encodes CASSPRPTGGVSYEQYF. This chain connects TRBV5-1 to TRBJ2-7; 8 positions match TRBD1. Germline V gene lookup returns CDR1 SGHRS and CDR2 YFSETQ. The CDR3 sequence is 17 residues long. The V segment lost 4 bases and the J segment 1 base; nucleotides outside the gene matches: 13.

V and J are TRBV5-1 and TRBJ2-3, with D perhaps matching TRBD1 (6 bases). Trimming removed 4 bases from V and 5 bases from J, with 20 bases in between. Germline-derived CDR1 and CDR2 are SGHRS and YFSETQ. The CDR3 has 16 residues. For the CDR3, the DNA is TGCGCCAGCAGCGCATGGACAGCTCGAGTCGAAGATACGCAGTATTTT. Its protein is CASSAWTARVEDTQYF.

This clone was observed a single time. The CDR3: CASSLAGLETDTQYF. The CDR3 DNA reads as TGCGCCAGCAGCTTGGCAGGGCTGGAAACAGATACGCAGTATTTT. The chain employs TRBV5-1 and TRBJ2-3; tentative D call: TRBD1 (5 bases). The CDR3 consists of 15 residues. V was cut by 0 bases and J by 3 bases, with 11 bases left in between. The V gene's germline CDR1 is SGHRS and CDR2 YFSETQ.

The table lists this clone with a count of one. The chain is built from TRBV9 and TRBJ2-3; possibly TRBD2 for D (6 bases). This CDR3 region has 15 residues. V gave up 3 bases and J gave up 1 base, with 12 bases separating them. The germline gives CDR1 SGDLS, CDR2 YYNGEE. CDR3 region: CASSARPGGTDTQYF. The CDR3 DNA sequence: TGTGCCAGCAGCGCCCGCCCGGGGGGCACAGATACGCAGTATTTT.

The DNA for the CDR3 is TGTGCCAGCAGTAAACAGAAAACCTATGGCTACACCTTC. Protein product: CASSKQKTYGYTF. V gene TRBV27 combines with J gene TRBJ1-2; unclear D gene. The CDR3 spans 13 residues. Trimming took 5 bases from V and 4 from J, leaving 11 bases between them. CDR1 and CDR2 (germline): MNHEY, SMNVEV (reference sequence).